Listed below are T cell receptor beta chains from one sample, sequenced in a study of blood T cell repertoires in COVID-19. Assay: immunoSEQ multiplex PCR; the TCRdb copy retains only in-frame clones and omits some. The sample includes approximately 200,000 clones, about 82% of them seen just once. The sample comprised PBMCs or T cells enriched from blood (not recorded which). The origin of the receptors is a woman in her 30s who had recovered from COVID-19. Both conserved end residues are part of each CDR3. A D gene is named only where the DNA matches it firmly. Clone sizes are given selectively: once, few, many, or a class where the clone is expanded.

CATSRATVLMNTEAFF TGTGCCACCAGCAGAGCGACAGTACTTATGAACACTGAAGCTTTCTTT TRBV15 - - TRBJ1-1
CASSEAWGRDEQYF TGTGCCAGCAGTGAAGCGTGGGGGCGCGACGAGCAGTACTTC TRBV6-1 - - TRBJ2-7
CASSNLGEGNYGYTF TGTGCCAGCAGCAACCTGGGGGAGGGTAACTATGGCTACACCTTC TRBV28 - - TRBJ1-2
CASSQDWTVSYTF TGCGCCAGCAGCCAGGACTGGACAGTTAGCTACACCTTC TRBV4-1 - - TRBJ1-2
CASSLSTSGRNVFYNEQFF TGCGCCAGCAGCTTGTCTACTAGCGGGAGAAATGTATTCTACAATGAGCAGTTCTTC TRBV5-1 TRBD2 - TRBJ2-1
CASSSIGLAGENIQYF TGTGCCAGCAGTTCCATCGGCCTAGCGGGAGAAAACATTCAGTACTTC TRBV6-2/TRBV6-3 TRBD2 - TRBJ2-4
CASSSLPGQANYGYTF TGCGCCAGCAGCTCGCTACCGGGACAGGCTAACTATGGCTACACCTTC TRBV5-1 TRBD1 few TRBJ1-2
CASSLVDSKETQYF TGTGCCAGCAGCTTAGTTGACAGCAAAGAGACCCAGTACTTC TRBV11-2 - - TRBJ2-5
CASSYSQGGTEAFF TGTGCCAGCAGTTACTCCCAGGGAGGCACTGAAGCTTTCTTT TRBV6-5 - - TRBJ1-1
CASSGRDRTQTYEQYF TGTGCCAGCAGCGGCCGGGACAGGACCCAAACCTACGAGCAGTACTTC TRBV11-2 TRBD1 - TRBJ2-7